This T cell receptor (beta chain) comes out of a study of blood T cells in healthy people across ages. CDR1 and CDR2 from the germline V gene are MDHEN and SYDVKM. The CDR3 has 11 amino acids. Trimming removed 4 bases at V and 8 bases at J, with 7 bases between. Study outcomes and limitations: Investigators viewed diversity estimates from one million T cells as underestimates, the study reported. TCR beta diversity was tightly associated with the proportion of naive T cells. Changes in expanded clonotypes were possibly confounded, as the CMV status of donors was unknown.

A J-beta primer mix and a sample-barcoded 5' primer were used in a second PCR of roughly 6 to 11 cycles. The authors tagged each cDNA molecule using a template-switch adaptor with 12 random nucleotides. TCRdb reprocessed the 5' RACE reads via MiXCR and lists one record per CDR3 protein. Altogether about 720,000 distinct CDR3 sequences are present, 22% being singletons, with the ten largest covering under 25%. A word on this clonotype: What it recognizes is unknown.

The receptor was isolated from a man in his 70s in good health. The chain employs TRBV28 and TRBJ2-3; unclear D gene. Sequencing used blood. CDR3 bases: TGTGCCAGCAGTTGGCCAGGTACGCAGTATTTT. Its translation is CASSWPGTQYF.